This TCR beta chain comes out of a study of a mutant IDH1 vaccine in newly diagnosed glioma. On the study more broadly: Patients received vaccination from 4-6 weeks after radiotherapy alone, or with temozolomide cycles. Visit V12 happened at week 35; visit V13 happened at week 47. Patients arrived already treated with radiotherapy, temozolomide, or both, most having had both.

Some clones are missing from TCRdb's copy, which holds only in-frame ones; the method was immunoSEQ multiplex PCR. The sample yields about 69,000 clones, around 87% seen once. The time point was: week 35, safety follow-up. A 20-mer mutant IDH1 peptide at 300 ug was injected subcutaneously with topical imiquimod. As concerns this clone: Its antigen is undetermined.

Per the germline V gene, CDR1 is MGHRA and CDR2 is YSYEKL. The CDR3 runs 15 residues. Between the trimmed V and J ends, which lost 4 bases and 3 bases, there was a span of 15 bases. The V call is TRBV4-1, the J call TRBJ1-1; TRBD1 might be the D (6 bases). The sequencing here drew on PBMCs, taken from a glioma patient whose treatment included an IDH1 peptide vaccine. This TCR derives from a man between 25 and 39 years old with glioma. The CDR3 DNA is TGCGCCAGCAGCCCCGCCGGGGGCTGGGACACTGAAGCTTTCTTT. Amino acids: CASSPAGGWDTEAFF.